This TCR beta chain stems from a study of Ad26.COV2.S vaccination and SARS-CoV-2 variants (dated by TCRdb to the early 2020s). A note on the overall study: Sequencing of the TCRbeta repertoire served to evaluate the specificity and breadth of SARS-CoV-2-reactive T cell receptors following Ad26.COV2.S vaccination. The TCR-sequenced set comprised approximately 32 samples: 19 Ad26.COV2.S vaccine recipients, 5 placebo recipients and 8 SARS-CoV-2 convalescent individuals. The paper as a whole reports these results and caveats: After vaccination, substantial breadth of spike-specific CD8+ and CD4+ T cell responses was reported. The authors noted that the TCR breadth and depth analyses may have underestimated total T cell responses. Compared with placebo recipients, Ad26.COV2.S recipients showed higher spike-specific TCR breadth (P = 0.0014). Vaccine and placebo recipients had comparable non-spike TCR breadth, which fits with the vaccine containing only spike.

CDR1 and CDR2 are drawn from the germline V gene: SGDLS, YYNGEE. Trimming accounts for 2 bases at V and 7 bases at J, while the number of junction bases matched to no gene is 2. CDR3 length: 13 amino acids, cysteine to phenylalanine. Only the CDR3 DNA stays, 39 bases, in frame from base 1. On this clone itself: Its antigen is still unknown. Per-base qualities were not stored, and no clone one base away is much larger.

The sample's time point label is to be understood as: individuals recovered from natural SARS-CoV-2 infection. The immunoSEQ Assay was the method used to sequence TCRbeta CDR3 regions. After extraction, genomic DNA underwent amplification by bias-controlled multiplex PCR, followed by high-throughput sequencing. From the authors' description of their analysis: To quantify the absolute abundance of every unique TCRbeta CDR3 region, sequences were collapsed and filtered. T cell fraction was estimated by normalizing TCRbeta template counts to usable DNA, with usable DNA measured through amplification of reference genes found in all nucleated cells. Repertoire TCRs were annotated as SARS-CoV-2-specific by exact matching of V gene, CDR3 amino acid sequence and J gene to a known reactive TCR set. The reference SARS-CoV-2 TCR set came from MIRA and was filtered for enrichment in COVID-19-positive ImmuneCODE repertoires, removing public or cross-reactive TCRs. Drawing on the MIRA antigens, annotated TCRs were analysed further at the level of specific ORF or position within ORF. Breadth was defined as annotated unique rearrangements over total unique productive rearrangements; depth was the summed frequency of those rearrangements. Group comparisons of TCR breadth used two-sided Wilcoxon rank-sum tests. The immuneACCESS repertoire file appears here via TCRdb, limited to in-frame rearrangements. These files lack a portion of the clones; in checked studies, under half of the deficit traces to unresolved V genes, and the cause of the others is not known. D and trimming come from the DNA, and the V and J calls and clone size come from that table. Within this sample are 350,000 to 450,000 clones, with about 90% of them counted one time only. The ten biggest clones cover under 5% of the sample.

This material consisted of peripheral blood, taken after recovery from COVID-19. The clonotype originates from a human donor who had recovered from COVID-19. The chain is encoded by TRBV9 joined to TRBJ2-1, with TRBD1 identical over 8 junction bases. In nucleotides, the sequence is TGTGCCAGCAGCGTTTGGACAGGGAATGAGCAGTTCTTC. This is translated as CASSVWTGNEQFF.